Listed here are 24 T cell receptor beta chains from one sample, sequenced in a study of T cell responses to AZD1222 COVID-19 vaccine. Clones were sequenced by immunoSEQ multiplex PCR, and TCRdb holds only the in-frame ones, with some missing. Among some 96,000 clones, nearly 90% were seen once, and the ten largest hold less than 3.5%. The sample consisted of peripheral blood, taken on day 0 of AZD1222 vaccination. All receptors derive from an adult in good health.

The V call is TRBV3-1 (or the pseudogene TRBV3-2), the J call TRBJ2-3, with unresolved D. Trimming took 0 bases from V and 2 from J, leaving 9 bases between them. Germline CDR1 is LGHDT and CDR2 is YNNKEL (reference sequence). This CDR3 contains 15 residues. CDR3 amino acids: CASSQDRPITDTQYF. Written as DNA, the CDR3 is TGTGCCAGCAGCCAAGATCGACCAATCACAGATACGCAGTATTTT.

The chain couples TRBV7-6 to TRBJ1-1, with 8 positions matching TRBD1. Germline V CDR1 and CDR2: SGHVS, FNYEAQ. V shed 5 bases, J shed 0 bases, and the junction held 8 bases outside the gene matches. The CDR3 has 16 amino acids. The CDR3 here is CASSTWDRRLNTEAFF. The CDR3, as DNA: TGTGCCAGCAGCACCTGGGACAGGCGCTTGAACACTGAAGCTTTCTTT. Together with reference TRBV7-6 and TRBJ1-1, the CDR3 gives the full variable domain: GAGVSQSPRYKVTKRGQDVALRCDPISGHVSLYWYRQALGQGPEFLTYFNYEAQQDKSGLPNDRFSAERPEGSISTLTIQRTEQRDSAMYRCASSTWDRRLNTEAFFGQGTRLTVV.

The chain combines TRBV7-8 with TRBJ2-2, with D possibly being TRBD2 (5 bases). Per the germline V gene, CDR1 is SGHVS and CDR2 is FQNEAQ. CDR3 length: 12 amino acids. The V end lost 5 bases, the J end lost 7 bases, and 8 bases lay between the germline ends. This chain's CDR3 is CASSPTIGELFF. DNA for the CDR3: TGTGCCAGCAGCCCGACTATCGGGGAGCTGTTTTTT.

The chain combines TRBV7-2 with TRBJ1-2; D is perhaps TRBD1 (6 bases). CDR3 size: 15 residues. With 1 base removed from V and 2 bases from J, the gap between germline ends came to 11 bases. CDR1 is SGHTA and CDR2 is FQGNSA in the germline V gene. In nucleotides, the CDR3 is TGTGCCAGCAGCTTAGTTGGGCAGGGGAACTATGGCTACACCTTC. It codes for CASSLVGQGNYGYTF.

The chain combines TRBV6-1 with TRBJ1-4; D not certain. Looked up from germline, CDR1 is MNHNS and CDR2 is SASEGT. This CDR3 has 16 amino acids. Trimming shortened V by 4 bases and J by 3 bases, and 15 bases separated the two germline ends. In nucleotides, the CDR3 is TGTGCCAGCAGTGCTCACCGGGAACTCTCTAATGAAAAACTGTTTTTT. Its protein product is CASSAHRELSNEKLFF.

The chain is built from TRBV11-2 and TRBJ1-1; D not certain. CDR3 length: 14 residues. Trimming removed 3 bases at V and 0 bases at J, with 8 bases between. Germline CDR1 SGHAT, CDR2 FQNNGV. The chain's CDR3 is CASSFGRVNTEAFF. CDR3 bases: TGTGCCAGCAGCTTCGGACGGGTGAACACTGAAGCTTTCTTT.

The rearrangement links TRBV19 to TRBJ1-2; tentatively, D is TRBD1 (6 bases). Trimming left V 3 bases short and J 6 bases short, with 11 bases between. Germline V gene lookup returns CDR1 LNHDA and CDR2 SQIVND (reference sequence). This CDR3 contains 13 residues. The CDR3 is CASSIAPGDGYTF. The CDR3 DNA follows: TGTGCCAGTAGTATTGCGCCAGGGGATGGCTACACCTTC.

With regard to this clone: The junction does not match germline at one end; this may be a read error. The chain carries TRBV6-5 and TRBJ2-1, with TRBD1 matching 7 bases. The CDR3 has 12 residues. The germline gives CDR1 MNHEY, CDR2 SVGAGI. The CDR3 DNA follows: TGTGCCAGCAGGACCCAGGGACAGCCTTTTGTCTTC. Its translation is CASRTQGQPFVF.

This sequence joins TRBV28 and TRBJ2-7; D gene uncertain. V lost 5 bases, J lost 6 bases, and 20 bases lay in between. Per germline, CDR1 MDHEN and CDR2 SYDVKM. The CDR3 is made up of 15 amino acids. The CDR3 is CASSPLLVRAAEQYF. The CDR3, as DNA: TGTGCCAGCAGTCCCCTATTGGTTAGGGCCGCCGAGCAGTACTTC.

V and J are TRBV2 and TRBJ2-2, with TRBD2 matching 10 bases. Germline V gives CDR1 SNHLY, CDR2 FYNNEI. This CDR3 is built from 15 residues. Trimming cost V 7 bases and J 3 bases; bases outside gene matches: 5. The CDR3 reads CASNPGLAYTGELFF. The CDR3, as DNA: TGTGCCAGCAATCCGGGACTAGCGTACACCGGGGAGCTGTTTTTT.

V and J are TRBV6-5 and TRBJ2-7, with 11 bases aligning to TRBD1. Losses at the gene ends were 6 bases for V and 3 bases for J; bases not matched to a gene: 7. The CDR3 covers 15 residues. Germline V lookup: CDR1 MNHEY, CDR2 SVGAGI. This CDR3 is CASSPPGTGGYEQYF. In nucleotides, the CDR3 is TGTGCCAGCAGCCCACCGGGGACAGGGGGCTACGAGCAGTACTTC.

The genes are TRBV28 and TRBJ1-1, with 9 bases aligning to TRBD1. Trimming took 3 bases from V and 3 from J; bases not matched to a gene: 2. The CDR3 runs to 14 residues. Germline loops: CDR1 MDHEN, CDR2 SYDVKM. The CDR3, as DNA: TGTGCCAGCAGTTTGGACAGGGGTTACACTGAAGCTTTCTTT. Translation gives CASSLDRGYTEAFF.

The gene calls are TRBV28 and TRBJ2-4; perhaps TRBD2 as D (5 bases). Germline CDR1 and CDR2: MDHEN and SYDVKM. The CDR3 covers 14 residues. With 5 bases removed from V and 7 bases from J, the gap between germline ends came to 15 bases. The CDR3 here is CASSLGTGWNIQYF. The CDR3 DNA sequence: TGTGCCAGCAGTCTAGGAACGGGATGGAACATTCAGTACTTC.

V gene TRBV5-1 combines with J gene TRBJ2-5; 7 bases match TRBD1. CDR1 is SGHRS and CDR2 is YFSETQ in the germline V gene. This CDR3 spans 13 amino acids. Trimming at V came to 8 bases and at J to 4 bases, leaving 8 bases not matched to a gene. The CDR3 coding sequence is TGCGCCAGTATGACAGGGTTGGGAGAGACCCAGTACTTC. As protein: CASMTGLGETQYF.

The chain carries TRBV9 and TRBJ2-5; D might be TRBD2 (6 bases). V dropped 4 bases and J dropped 3 bases, with 10 bases sitting between them. The CDR3 spans 13 residues. In germline, CDR1 is SGDLS, CDR2 YYNGEE. The DNA for the CDR3 is TGTGCCAGCAGCCCCGGGACTGAAGAGACCCAGTACTTC. This translates into CASSPGTEETQYF.

The chain's CDR3 is CSVSPFSGGADTQYF. The DNA for the CDR3 is TGCAGCGTTAGTCCATTTAGCGGGGGCGCAGATACGCAGTATTTT. V is TRBV29-1 and J is TRBJ2-3, with TRBD2 identical over 9 bases. The CDR3 covers 15 residues. The V gene end was trimmed by 5 bases and the J gene end by 4 bases; junction bases not matched to a gene: 10. Germline loops: CDR1 SQVTM, CDR2 ANQGSEA.

This clone was seen a few times. The V gene is TRBV20-1, the J gene TRBJ1-1, with D unresolved. This CDR3 is built from 11 residues. Trimming stripped 7 bases from V and 2 bases from J, with 8 bases between. The germline CDR1 and CDR2 sequences are DFQATT and SNEGSKA (reference sequence). CDR3 coding DNA: TGCAGTGTCAGAACAAACACTGAAGCTTTCTTT. Its translation is CSVRTNTEAFF.

The chain recombines TRBV5-4 with TRBJ2-6; 10 bases map to TRBD1. CDR1 and CDR2 (germline): SGHNT, YYREEE (reference sequence). The CDR3 runs 18 residues. V was pared by 0 bases and J by 3 bases, with 6 bases of the junction left unmatched. The CDR3 DNA reads TGTGCCAGCAGCTTGGGCCGCGACAGGGGGCGTGGGGCCAACGTCCTGACTTTC. Amino acids: CASSLGRDRGRGANVLTF.

This chain uses TRBV6-1 with TRBJ1-5, with 7 bases lining up with TRBD1. The V and J ends lost 0 bases and 7 bases, in that order; junction bases with no gene match: 9. This CDR3 contains 16 residues. CDR1 and CDR2 from the germline V gene are MNHNS and SASEGT. The CDR3 DNA sequence: TGTGCCAGCAGTGAAGCGCATTCACAGGGGAGCCAGCCCCAGCATTTT. Encoded protein: CASSEAHSQGSQPQHF.

The V gene is TRBV19, the J gene TRBJ1-5, with a possible D match to TRBD1 (6 bases). Trimming cost V 10 bases and J 2 bases, with 18 bases left between them. Germline assignment: CDR1 LNHDA and CDR2 SQIVND (reference sequence). The CDR3 consists of 15 residues. The CDR3 DNA is TGTGCCACTACCCCAGGGGCTTGGGGCAATCAGCCCCAGCATTTT. This sequence encodes CATTPGAWGNQPQHF.

This rearrangement joins TRBV28 to TRBJ2-1, with D possibly being TRBD1 (5 bases). Trimming pared 4 bases from V and 10 bases from J, leaving 11 bases between. The CDR3 is 12 residues long. Germline V gene lookup returns CDR1 MDHEN and CDR2 SYDVKM. CDR3 amino acids: CASSWGLKEQFF. In nucleotides, the CDR3 is TGTGCCAGCAGTTGGGGCTTGAAGGAGCAGTTCTTC.

V gene TRBV18 combines with J gene TRBJ2-3; 7 positions agree with TRBD2. Germline CDR1 KGHSH, CDR2 LQKENI. CDR3 size: 16 residues. V trimming: 0 bases; J trimming: 5 bases; junction bases outside the gene matches: 8. CDR3 sequence: CASSPPSGGRGDTQYF. CDR3 coding DNA: TGTGCCAGCTCACCACCGTCGGGGGGAAGAGGAGATACGCAGTATTTT.

V is TRBV6-5 and J is TRBJ1-4; 7 bases map to TRBD1. Germline CDR1 reads MNHEY; CDR2 reads SVGAGI. The V segment lost 7 bases and the J segment 1 base; nucleotides outside the gene matches: 3. The CDR3 consists of 14 residues. As DNA, the CDR3 is TGTGCCAGCAACAGGGGTGGAACTAATGAAAAACTGTTTTTT. Protein sequence: CASNRGGTNEKLFF.

This clone was detected only once. The chain has TRBV30 and TRBJ1-1; D might be TRBD1 (6 bases). V was clipped by 3 bases and J by 4 bases, with 18 bases between them. This CDR3 comprises 15 residues. Germline V gene sequence: CDR1 GTSNPN, CDR2 SVGIG (reference sequence). The chain's CDR3 is CAWSAQQGRSTEAFF. The CDR3 nucleotides are TGTGCCTGGAGCGCTCAGCAGGGGAGAAGCACTGAAGCTTTCTTT.